This passage covers 9 T cell receptor beta chains from one sample sequenced in a study of cytomegalovirus exposure and HLA in healthy donors. PCR amplification relied on 60 Vbeta primers (plus 13 Jbeta primers). Libraries were prepared by immunoSEQ multiplex PCR; TCRdb keeps only in-frame clonotypes and omits some of them. This table has some 220,000 clones, 77% appearing once. Sequenced input: PBMCs. All receptors derive from a woman aged 60-70 years in good health and CMV-seropositive.

The chain carries TRBV7-3 and TRBJ2-3, with TRBD1 as a possible D gene (5 bases). Germline values: CDR1 SGHTA, CDR2 FQGTGA. The CDR3 runs 13 residues. Deletions cut 5 bases from V and 6 bases from J, with 12 bases between. The CDR3 DNA reads as TGTGCCAGCAGCCAGCAGGGTGCTGATACGCAGTATTTT. Its translation: CASSQQGADTQYF.

Of note for this clone: Given a much more abundant clone one base away, this may be a read error. This chain links TRBV6-4 with TRBJ1-1; 7 bases map to TRBD1. Germline V gives CDR1 MRHNA, CDR2 SNTAGT. The CDR3 extends over 13 amino acids. V shed 4 bases, J shed 1 base, and the junction held 0 bases outside the gene matches. Here the CDR3 DNA reads TGTGCCAGCAGTGGACAGGGGAACACTGAAGCTTTCTTT. Encoded protein: CASSGQGNTEAFF.

The V call is TRBV5-1, the J call TRBJ2-7, with D possibly TRBD1 on 6 matching bases. CDR3 size: 14 residues. Germline lookup yields CDR1 SGHRS and CDR2 YFSETQ. Trimming took 2 bases from V and 3 from J, leaving 12 bases between them. The CDR3: CASSFSETGYEQYF. The CDR3, as DNA: TGCGCCAGCAGCTTTTCGGAGACAGGCTACGAGCAGTACTTC.

In this sample, this clone turned up once. The chain links TRBV19 to TRBJ1-2, with 9 bases that match TRBD1. The V gene's germline CDR1 is LNHDA and CDR2 SQIVND (reference sequence). CDR3 length equals 14 residues. V dropped 4 bases and J dropped 7; count of bases not matched to a gene: 7. The CDR3 is CASSSRGQGFGYTF. CDR3 nucleotides: TGTGCCAGTAGTAGTCGGGGACAGGGATTTGGCTACACCTTC.

This chain connects TRBV2 to TRBJ1-3; D is perhaps TRBD1 (5 bases). The CDR3 runs 17 residues. Between the trimmed V and J ends, which lost 1 base and 8 bases, there was a span of 21 bases. The germline V gene encodes CDR1 SNHLY and CDR2 FYNNEI. The DNA for the CDR3 is TGTGCCAGCAGTGAAGGGGCCCATAGCAGGGCTGGTGACACCATATATTTT. It yields the protein CASSEGAHSRAGDTIYF.

This clone showed up just a few times. V and J are TRBV14 and TRBJ1-2; TRBD1 matches 9 bases. J lost 10 bases, V lost 2 bases, and 2 bases had no gene match. Looked up from germline, CDR1 is SGHDN and CDR2 is FVKESK. CDR3 size: 12 residues. CDR3 sequence (DNA): TGTGCCAGCAGCCAACGGACAGGGGTCTACACCTTC. Residues: CASSQRTGVYTF.

The rearrangement joins TRBV18 to TRBJ2-1, with a possible D match to TRBD1 (6 bases). From germline, CDR1 is KGHSH and CDR2 LQKENI. V dropped 2 bases and J dropped 5 bases, with 10 bases sitting between them. The CDR3 runs to 14 residues. The CDR3 loop reads CASSPGTPDNEQFF. The CDR3 DNA reads TGTGCCAGCTCACCAGGGACACCCGACAATGAGCAGTTCTTC.

The rearrangement links TRBV14 to TRBJ2-3, with 7 bases aligning to TRBD2. The CDR3 runs 17 residues. CDR1 SGHDN and CDR2 FVKESK come from the germline V gene. The junction had 9 bases not matched to a gene; V was cut back by 1 base and J by 2 bases. The CDR3 DNA reads TGTGCCAGCAGCCAAGTCCGGGCTAGCGGACCCACAGATACGCAGTATTTT. This translates into CASSQVRASGPTDTQYF. Full variable domain (rest looked up from reference TRBV14 and TRBJ2-3): EAGVTQFPSHSVIEKGQTVTLRCDPISGHDNLYWYRRVMGKEIKFLLHFVKESKQDESGMPNNRFLAERTGGTYSTLKVQPAELEDSGVYFCASSQVRASGPTDTQYFGPGTRLTVL.

The chain links TRBV20-1 to TRBJ2-7, with D hard to call. There are 11 residues in the CDR3. Between the trimmed V and J ends, which lost 3 bases and 7 bases, there was a span of 10 bases. The germline CDR1 and CDR2 sequences are DFQATT and SNEGSKA (reference sequence). This CDR3 reads CSARSREEQYF. The CDR3 DNA is TGCAGTGCTAGGAGCCGTGAAGAGCAGTACTTC.